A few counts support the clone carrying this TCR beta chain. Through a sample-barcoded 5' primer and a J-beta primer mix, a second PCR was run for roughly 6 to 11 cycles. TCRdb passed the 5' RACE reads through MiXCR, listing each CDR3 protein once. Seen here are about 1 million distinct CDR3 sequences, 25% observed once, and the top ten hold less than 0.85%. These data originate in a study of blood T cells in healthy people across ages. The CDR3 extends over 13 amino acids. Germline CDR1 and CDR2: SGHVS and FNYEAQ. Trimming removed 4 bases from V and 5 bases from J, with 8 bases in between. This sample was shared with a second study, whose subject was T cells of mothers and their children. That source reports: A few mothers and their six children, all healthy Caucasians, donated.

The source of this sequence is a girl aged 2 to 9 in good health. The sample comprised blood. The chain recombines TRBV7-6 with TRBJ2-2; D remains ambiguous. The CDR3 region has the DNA TGTGCCAGCAGCTCCCTTAGTACCGGGGAGCTGTTTTTT. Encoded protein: CASSSLSTGELFF.